This TCR beta chain was retrieved from a study of blood T cell repertoires in COVID-19 (dated by TCRdb to 2020 to 2021). With respect to the entire study: Collaborator samples came from the United States, Italy and Spain and covered acute and convalescent phases of COVID-19. The material from the prospective study consisted of cDNA or gDNA derived from T cells, B-cell-depleted T cells, or PBMCs. Deeply sampled blood TCRbeta repertoires from subjects exposed to, actively infected with, or recovered from COVID-19 were included in the dataset. The repertoires were released in a freely available public database intended as a resource for research on the immune response to SARS-CoV-2. The samples were drawn from the first 160 participants of the ongoing ImmuneRACE study and from more than 1,000 subjects provided by 6 global collaborators. A de-identified subject ID, COVID-19 status, age in years and sex were almost always included in the sample metadata. HLA class I and class II types, where available, came from metadata supplied by the sample provider rather than from assay-based typing. Overall study outcomes, separate from this receptor: The amount of clinical and demographic metadata varied by source and participant and was provided uncurated.

To note about this clone: It has no known antigen specificity. Base-call qualities are not available, and no considerably larger clone is one nucleotide away.

TCRbeta CDR3 regions were amplified from genomic DNA using the immunoSEQ Assay, a bias-controlled multiplex PCR. For the original study's pipeline: The number of nucleated cells in each sample was estimated by amplification of reference gene primers within the assay. To quantify the absolute abundance of each unique TCRbeta CDR3 rearrangement, sequence reads were collapsed and filtered. Productive Simpson clonality was computed per sample as the square root of Simpson's diversity index over productive rearrangements. What TCRdb holds here is the immuneACCESS table cut down to in-frame rearrangements. Part of the clones is not present; checked against another copy, under half of the missing clones reflect an unresolved V gene, and the others are unexplained. From that table come the V and J calls and clone size; the DNA was used to work out D and trimming. This sample is represented by 250,000 to 300,000 clones; approximately 88% of them were singletons. Of the sample, 10% to 13% is held by the ten largest clones.

The V end gives up 7 bases and the J end 7 bases, leaving 5 bases in the junction not matched to a gene. The CDR1 and CDR2 encoded by the germline V gene (reference sequence) are LNHDA and SQIVND. The CDR3 holds 14 amino acids from the cysteine to the phenylalanine. The read is trimmed to its CDR3 DNA, 42 bases read in frame from base 1. In Seattle, one collaborating source enrolled patients while the infection was active and tracked those patients longitudinally over the course of disease. Each collaborating institution followed its own protocols to collect whole blood in K2EDTA tubes. Collaborator samples were shipped for TCRbeta analysis as frozen whole blood, isolated PBMCs, or DNA extracted from either sample type.

The chain is made from TRBV19 and TRBJ2-2; TRBD2 matches 11 bases in the middle. The source material was peripheral blood. The TCR originated in a woman between 65 and 79 years old with COVID-19, enrolled during active disease. Here is the DNA: TGTGCCAGTACGACTAGCGGGACGGTCGGGGAGCTGTTTTTT. Its translation is CASTTSGTVGELFF.